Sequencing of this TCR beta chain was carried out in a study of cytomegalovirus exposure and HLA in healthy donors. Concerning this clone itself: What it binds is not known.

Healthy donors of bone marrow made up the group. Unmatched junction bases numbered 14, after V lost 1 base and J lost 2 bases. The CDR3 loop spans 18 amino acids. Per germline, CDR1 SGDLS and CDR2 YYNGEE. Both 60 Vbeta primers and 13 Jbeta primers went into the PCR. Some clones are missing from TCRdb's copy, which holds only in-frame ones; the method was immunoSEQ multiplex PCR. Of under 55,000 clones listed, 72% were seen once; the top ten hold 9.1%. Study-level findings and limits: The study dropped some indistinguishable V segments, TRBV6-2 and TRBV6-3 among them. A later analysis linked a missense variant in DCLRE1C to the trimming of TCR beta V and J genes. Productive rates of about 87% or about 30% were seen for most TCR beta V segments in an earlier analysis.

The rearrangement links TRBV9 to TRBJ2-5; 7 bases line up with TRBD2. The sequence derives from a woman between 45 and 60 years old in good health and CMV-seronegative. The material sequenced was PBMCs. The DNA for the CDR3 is TGTGCCAGCAGCGTAAGGTTAGGTAAACCGGGACTACAAGAGACCCAGTACTTC. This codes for CASSVRLGKPGLQETQYF.